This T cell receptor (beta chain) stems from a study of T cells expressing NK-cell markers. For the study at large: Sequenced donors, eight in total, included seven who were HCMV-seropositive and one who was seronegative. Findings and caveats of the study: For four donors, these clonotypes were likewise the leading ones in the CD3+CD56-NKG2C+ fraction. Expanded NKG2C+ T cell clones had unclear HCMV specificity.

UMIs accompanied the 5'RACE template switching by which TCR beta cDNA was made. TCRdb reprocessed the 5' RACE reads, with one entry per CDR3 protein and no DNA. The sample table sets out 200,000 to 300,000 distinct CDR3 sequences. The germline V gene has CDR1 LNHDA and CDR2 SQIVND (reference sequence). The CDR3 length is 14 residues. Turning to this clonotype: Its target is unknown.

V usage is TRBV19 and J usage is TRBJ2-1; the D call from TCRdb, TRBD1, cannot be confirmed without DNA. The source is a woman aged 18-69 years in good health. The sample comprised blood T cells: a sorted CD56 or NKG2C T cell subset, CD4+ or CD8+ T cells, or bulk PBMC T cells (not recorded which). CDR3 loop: CASRRDNSYNEQFF.